Below, 14 T cell receptor beta chains from the same sample are listed, as sequenced in a study of blood T cells in healthy people across ages. Next came a second PCR, run for 7 to 11 cycles, which used a sample-barcoded 5' primer along with a J-beta primer mix. Each CDR3 protein gets one entry after TCRdb re-called the 5' RACE reads with MiXCR. The sample shows over a million distinct CDR3 sequences, around 59% of them seen only once. The sequencing sample was made of blood. These receptors all stem from a man between 18 and 35 years old in good health.

This chain joins TRBV11-2 and TRBJ2-7, with 7 nucleotides matching TRBD2. Per germline, CDR1 SGHAT and CDR2 FQNNGV. This CDR3 region has 12 residues. Unmatched junction bases numbered 3, after V lost 4 bases and J lost 6 bases. The CDR3 region has the DNA TGTGCCAGCAGCTCGCTAGCGGTCGAGCAGTACTTC. Encoded protein: CASSSLAVEQYF.

The V call is TRBV11-2, the J call TRBJ2-3, with D hard to call. V lost 8 bases and J lost 8, with 11 bases in between. This CDR3 region has 11 residues. The germline gives CDR1 SGHAT, CDR2 FQNNGV. CDR3 DNA: TGTGCCAGCGGGCAGTCATCTACGCAGTATTTT. It is translated as CASGQSSTQYF.

The chain joins TRBV10-2 to TRBJ2-1, with TRBD2 identical over 7 bases. The V gene end was trimmed by 0 bases and the J gene end by 0 bases; junction bases not matched to a gene: 5. Germline V gives CDR1 WSHSY, CDR2 SAAADI. This CDR3 has 17 residues. The CDR3: CASSESSAGLSYNEQFF. The CDR3 DNA follows: TGCGCCAGCAGTGAGTCGTCAGCGGGACTCTCCTACAATGAGCAGTTCTTC.

This clonotype was picked up a small number of times. The CDR3 sequence: CSVEVAGVAKNIQYF. DNA for the CDR3: TGCAGCGTTGAAGTAGCGGGGGTGGCCAAAAACATTCAGTACTTC. The V and J genes are TRBV29-1 and TRBJ2-4; TRBD2 agrees at 9 bases. Germline CDR1 reads SQVTM; CDR2 reads ANQGSEA. The ends lost 1 base at V and 1 base at J; junction bases unmatched: 2. The CDR3 runs to 15 residues.

This chain joins TRBV11-2 and TRBJ2-3; 8 nucleotides line up with TRBD2. V was pared by 5 bases and J by 6 bases, with 10 bases of the junction left unmatched. The CDR3 is 15 residues long. CDR1 is SGHAT, CDR2 FQNNGV, per germline. The chain's CDR3 is CASSETGGEVDTQYF. CDR3 nucleotide sequence: TGTGCCAGCAGCGAGACGGGAGGGGAAGTTGATACGCAGTATTTT.

Ten or more counts support this clonotype. The rearrangement uses TRBV5-1 and TRBJ2-6; D is tentatively TRBD1 or TRBD2 (5 bases each). V gave up 0 bases and J gave up 0 bases, with 16 bases separating them. The length of the CDR3 is 19 residues. The germline CDR1 and CDR2 sequences are SGHRS and YFSETQ. CDR3 coding DNA: TGCGCCAGCAGCTTGGAGGGACGAGTTACTGCCTCTGGGGCCAACGTCCTGACTTTC. It translates to CASSLEGRVTASGANVLTF.

The J gene is TRBJ2-7, the V gene TRBV27, with TRBD1 as a possible D gene (6 bases). Germline V gene lookup returns CDR1 MNHEY and CDR2 SMNVEV (reference sequence). The germline V and J ends were trimmed by 8 bases and 5 bases, with 16 bases remaining between them. The CDR3 covers 13 residues. DNA of the CDR3: TGTGCCAGCTTCACGGACAGTTCGGACGAGCAGTACTTC. This codes for CASFTDSSDEQYF.

The CDR3 coding sequence is TGTGCCAGCAGCGATCTAGGGGCCTACGAGCAGTACTTC. It translates to CASSDLGAYEQYF. This chain joins TRBV7-9 and TRBJ2-7; TRBD1 might be the D (5 bases). CDR1 and CDR2 from the germline V gene are SEHNR and FQNEAQ (reference sequence). V dropped 5 bases and J dropped 2 bases, with 10 bases sitting between them. This CDR3 has 13 amino acids.

This clonotype appeared a few times. The chain combines TRBV6-5 with TRBJ1-4; D possibly corresponds to TRBD1 (5 bases). The germline V gene encodes CDR1 MNHEY and CDR2 SVGAGI. Trimming removed 2 bases from V and 6 bases from J, with 10 bases in between. This CDR3 comprises 14 residues. The CDR3 sequence: CASSYRGVDEKLFF. Here the CDR3 DNA reads TGTGCCAGCAGTTACAGGGGCGTGGATGAAAAACTGTTTTTT.

This clonotype has just a few counts. V usage is TRBV7-6 and J usage is TRBJ2-7; D perhaps matches TRBD1 (6 bases). Trimming left V 5 bases short and J 4 bases short, with 18 bases between. The CDR3 covers 15 residues. Germline V gene lookup returns CDR1 SGHVS and CDR2 FNYEAQ. Written as DNA, the CDR3 is TGTGCCAGCAGCCGAGTGGACAGTGCTCAATACGAGCAGTACTTC. It translates to CASSRVDSAQYEQYF.

CDR3 amino acids: CASTPGQAWRNEQYF. In nucleotides, the CDR3 is TGTGCCAGCACCCCGGGACAGGCTTGGAGGAATGAGCAGTACTTC. The chain couples TRBV12-3 or TRBV12-4 to TRBJ2-7; TRBD1 matches at 8 bases. The junction had 15 bases not matched to a gene; V was cut back by 7 bases and J by 7 bases. CDR3 length: 15 amino acids.

This sequence joins TRBV20-1 and TRBJ2-1, with 12 bases aligning to TRBD2. This CDR3 is 17 amino acids long. The V gene's germline CDR1 is DFQATT and CDR2 SNEGSKA (reference sequence). The V gene end was trimmed by 5 bases and the J gene end by 1 base; junction bases not matched to a gene: 9. CDR3 nucleotide sequence: TGCAGTGCTCCACCTAGCGGGGGGGCATTTTCCTACAATGAGCAGTTCTTC. Translating it yields CSAPPSGGAFSYNEQFF.

The chain links TRBV7-6 to TRBJ2-7; the match to TRBD1 covers 9 bases. V lost 2 bases, J lost 6 bases, and 5 bases stayed unmatched. This CDR3 has 14 residues. CDR1 and CDR2 from the germline V gene are SGHVS and FNYEAQ. CDR3 nucleotide sequence: TGTGCCAGCAGCTTACGATCGACAGGGGGCGAGCAGTACTTC. Protein sequence: CASSLRSTGGEQYF. Drawing the rest from reference TRBV7-6 and TRBJ2-7, the complete variable domain is GAGVSQSPRYKVTKRGQDVALRCDPISGHVSLYWYRQALGQGPEFLTYFNYEAQQDKSGLPNDRFSAERPEGSISTLTIQRTEQRDSAMYRCASSLRSTGGEQYFGPGTRLTVT.

The chain couples TRBV21-1 to TRBJ1-2; the table gives TRBD1 as D, unverified against the DNA. TRBV21-1 is a listed pseudogene. This CDR3 spans 16 amino acids. CDR3 amino acids: CASSKVRTWASDDYTF. The CDR3 DNA follows: TGTGCCAGCAGCAAAGTGCGAACGTGGGCGTCCGATGACTACACCTTC.